This TCR beta chain derives from a study of cytomegalovirus exposure and HLA in healthy donors. Researchers ran the PCR with 60 Vbeta and 13 Jbeta primers. The repertoire was sequenced with immunoSEQ multiplex PCR; TCRdb's copy has only in-frame clones and lacks some. The top ten hold 1.3% to 1.5% of the sample, which has a few hundred thousand clones, about 83% seen once. The CDR3 spans 15 residues. From germline, CDR1 is MNHEY and CDR2 SMNVEV (reference sequence). With 4 bases clipped from V and 8 bases from J, the junction kept 8 bases outside the gene matches. J is TRBJ2-1 and V is TRBV27; the match to TRBD1 covers 10 bases. This clonotype was sampled from a girl aged 10 to 17 in good health and CMV-seronegative. The sequenced sample was PBMCs. CDR3 sequence reads: CASSYPGQGKDEQFF. The DNA of the CDR3 is TGTGCCAGCAGTTACCCGGGACAGGGGAAGGATGAGCAGTTCTTC.